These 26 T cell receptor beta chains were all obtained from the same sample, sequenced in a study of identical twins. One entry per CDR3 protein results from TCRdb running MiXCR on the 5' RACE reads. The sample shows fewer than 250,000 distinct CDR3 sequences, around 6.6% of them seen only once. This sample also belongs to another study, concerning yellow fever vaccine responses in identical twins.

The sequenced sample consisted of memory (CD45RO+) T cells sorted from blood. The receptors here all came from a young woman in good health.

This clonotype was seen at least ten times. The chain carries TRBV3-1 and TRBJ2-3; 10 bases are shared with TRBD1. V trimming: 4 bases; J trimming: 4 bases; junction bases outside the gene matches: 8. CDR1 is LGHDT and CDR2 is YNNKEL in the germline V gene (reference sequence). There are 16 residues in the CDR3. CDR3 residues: CASSPQPTGGPDTQYF. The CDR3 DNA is TGTGCCAGCAGCCCACAACCGACAGGGGGCCCAGATACGCAGTATTTT.

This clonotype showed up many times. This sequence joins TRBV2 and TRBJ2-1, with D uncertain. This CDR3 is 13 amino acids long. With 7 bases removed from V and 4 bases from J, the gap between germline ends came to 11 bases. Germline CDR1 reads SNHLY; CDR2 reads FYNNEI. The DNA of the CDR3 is TGTGCCAGCAATCGCCAGCAGTACAATGAGCAGTTCTTC. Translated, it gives CASNRQQYNEQFF.

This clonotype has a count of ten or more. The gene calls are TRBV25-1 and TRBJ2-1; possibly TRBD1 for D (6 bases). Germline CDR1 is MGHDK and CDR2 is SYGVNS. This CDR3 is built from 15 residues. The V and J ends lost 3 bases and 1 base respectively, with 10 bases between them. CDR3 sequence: CASSDGQRSYNEQFF. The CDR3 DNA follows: TGTGCCAGCAGTGATGGACAGAGATCCTACAATGAGCAGTTCTTC.

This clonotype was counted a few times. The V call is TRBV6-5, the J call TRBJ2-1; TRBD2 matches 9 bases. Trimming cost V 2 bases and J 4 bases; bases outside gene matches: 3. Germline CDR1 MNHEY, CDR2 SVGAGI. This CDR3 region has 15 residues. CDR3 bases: TGTGCCAGCAGTTACAGTGGACTAGCGTACAATGAGCAGTTCTTC. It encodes CASSYSGLAYNEQFF.

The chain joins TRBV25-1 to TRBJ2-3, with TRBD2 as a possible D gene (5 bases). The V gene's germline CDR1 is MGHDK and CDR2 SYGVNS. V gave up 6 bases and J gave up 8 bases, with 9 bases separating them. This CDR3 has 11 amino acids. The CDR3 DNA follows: TGTGCCAGCAGCGCTAGCCTTACGCAGTATTTT. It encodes CASSASLTQYF.

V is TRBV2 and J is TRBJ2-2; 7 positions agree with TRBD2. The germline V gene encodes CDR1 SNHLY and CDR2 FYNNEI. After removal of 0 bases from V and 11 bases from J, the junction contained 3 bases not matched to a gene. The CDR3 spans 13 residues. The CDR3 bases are TGTGCCAGCAGTGAAGCGGAGCGGGGAGAGCTGTTTTTT. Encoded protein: CASSEAERGELFF.

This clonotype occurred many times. As DNA, the CDR3 is TGCAGTGCTAGGGGACTAGCATCAGAGACCCAGTACTTC. Its translation: CSARGLASETQYF. The rearrangement uses TRBV20-1 and TRBJ2-5; TRBD2 agrees at 9 bases. The germline V gene encodes CDR1 DFQATT and CDR2 SNEGSKA (reference sequence). The CDR3 is 13 amino acids. With 3 bases clipped from V and 4 bases from J, the junction kept 3 bases outside the gene matches.

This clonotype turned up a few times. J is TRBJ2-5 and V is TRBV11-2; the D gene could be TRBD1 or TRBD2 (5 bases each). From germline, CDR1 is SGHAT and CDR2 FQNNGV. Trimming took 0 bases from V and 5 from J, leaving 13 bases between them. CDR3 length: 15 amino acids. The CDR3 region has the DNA TGTGCCAGCAGCTTAGACAGGGCCGGCGGGGAGACCCAGTACTTC. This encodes CASSLDRAGGETQYF.

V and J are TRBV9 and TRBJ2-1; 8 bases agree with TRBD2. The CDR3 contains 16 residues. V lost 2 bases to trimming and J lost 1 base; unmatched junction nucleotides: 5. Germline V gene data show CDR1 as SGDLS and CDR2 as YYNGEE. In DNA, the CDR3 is TGTGCCAGCAGCGTCGTAACTAGCGGTTCCTACAATGAGCAGTTCTTC. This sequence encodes CASSVVTSGSYNEQFF.

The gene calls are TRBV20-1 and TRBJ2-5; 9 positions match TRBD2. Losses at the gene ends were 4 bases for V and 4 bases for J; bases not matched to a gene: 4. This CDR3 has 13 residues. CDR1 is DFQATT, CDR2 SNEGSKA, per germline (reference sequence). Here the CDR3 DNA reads TGCAGTGCTACCAGTAGCGGGAGAGAGACCCAGTACTTC. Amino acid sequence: CSATSSGRETQYF.

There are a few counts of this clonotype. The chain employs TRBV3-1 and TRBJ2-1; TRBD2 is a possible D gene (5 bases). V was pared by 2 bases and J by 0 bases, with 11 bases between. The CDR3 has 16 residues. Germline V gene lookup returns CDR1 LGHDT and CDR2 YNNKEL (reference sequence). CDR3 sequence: CASSQQWTGSYNEQFF. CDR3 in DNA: TGTGCCAGCAGCCAACAATGGACTGGCTCCTACAATGAGCAGTTCTTC.

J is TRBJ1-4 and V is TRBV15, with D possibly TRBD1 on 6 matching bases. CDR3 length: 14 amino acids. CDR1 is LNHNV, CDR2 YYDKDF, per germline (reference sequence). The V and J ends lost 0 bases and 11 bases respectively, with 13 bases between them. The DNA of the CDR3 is TGTGCCACCAGCAGAGAGACAGGCAGGGAGAAACTGTTTTTT. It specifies CATSRETGREKLFF.

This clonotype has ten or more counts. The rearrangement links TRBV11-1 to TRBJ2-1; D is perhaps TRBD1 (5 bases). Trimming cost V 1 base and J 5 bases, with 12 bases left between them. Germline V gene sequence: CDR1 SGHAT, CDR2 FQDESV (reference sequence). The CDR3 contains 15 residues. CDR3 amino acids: CASSLGTRVDNEQFF. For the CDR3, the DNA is TGTGCCAGCAGCTTAGGTACCAGGGTAGACAATGAGCAGTTCTTC. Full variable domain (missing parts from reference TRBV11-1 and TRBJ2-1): EAEVAQSPRYKITEKSQAVAFWCDPISGHATLYWYRQILGQGPELLVQFQDESVVDDSQLPKDRFSAERLKGVDSTLKIQPAELGDSAMYLCASSLGTRVDNEQFFGPGTRLTVL.

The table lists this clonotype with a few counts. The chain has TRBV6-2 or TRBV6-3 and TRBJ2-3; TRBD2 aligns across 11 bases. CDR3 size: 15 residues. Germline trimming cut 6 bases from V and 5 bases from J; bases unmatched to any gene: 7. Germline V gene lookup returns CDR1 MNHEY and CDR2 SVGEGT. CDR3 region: CASRRPGLAGDTQYF. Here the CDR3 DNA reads TGTGCCAGCAGACGACCCGGACTAGCGGGAGATACGCAGTATTTT.

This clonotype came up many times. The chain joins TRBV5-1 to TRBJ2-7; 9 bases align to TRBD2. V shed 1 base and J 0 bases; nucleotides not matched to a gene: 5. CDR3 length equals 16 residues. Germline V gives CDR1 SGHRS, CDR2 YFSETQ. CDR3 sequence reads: CASSLRAGGLSYEQYF. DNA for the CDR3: TGCGCCAGCAGCTTGAGGGCGGGAGGGCTCTCCTACGAGCAGTACTTC.

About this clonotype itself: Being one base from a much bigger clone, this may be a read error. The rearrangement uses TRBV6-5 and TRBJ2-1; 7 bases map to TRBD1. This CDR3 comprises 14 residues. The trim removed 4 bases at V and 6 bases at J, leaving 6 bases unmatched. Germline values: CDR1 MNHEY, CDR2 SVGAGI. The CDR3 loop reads CASSCSGQSNEQFF. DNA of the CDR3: TGTGCCAGCAGTTGCTCGGGACAGTCCAATGAGCAGTTCTTC.

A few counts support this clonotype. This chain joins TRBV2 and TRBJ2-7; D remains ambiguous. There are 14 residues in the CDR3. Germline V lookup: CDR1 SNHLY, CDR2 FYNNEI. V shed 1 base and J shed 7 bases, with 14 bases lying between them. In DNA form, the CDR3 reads TGTGCCAGCAGTGAAGAAGTGAGCTTCCTTGAGCAGTACGTC. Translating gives CASSEEVSFLEQYV.

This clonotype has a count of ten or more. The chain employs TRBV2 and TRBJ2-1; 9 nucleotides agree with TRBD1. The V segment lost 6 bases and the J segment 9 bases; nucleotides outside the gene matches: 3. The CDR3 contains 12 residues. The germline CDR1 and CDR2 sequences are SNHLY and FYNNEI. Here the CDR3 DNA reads TGTGCCAGCAGGGGACAGGGCAGTGAGCAGTTCTTC. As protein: CASRGQGSEQFF.

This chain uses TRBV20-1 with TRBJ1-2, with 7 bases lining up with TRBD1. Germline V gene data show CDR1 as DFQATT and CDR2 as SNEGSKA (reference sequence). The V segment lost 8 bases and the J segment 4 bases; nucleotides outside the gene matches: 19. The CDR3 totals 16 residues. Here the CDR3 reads CSLGGGAFRDSYGYTF. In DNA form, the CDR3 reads TGCAGTCTCGGAGGGGGCGCTTTTAGGGATTCCTATGGCTACACCTTC.

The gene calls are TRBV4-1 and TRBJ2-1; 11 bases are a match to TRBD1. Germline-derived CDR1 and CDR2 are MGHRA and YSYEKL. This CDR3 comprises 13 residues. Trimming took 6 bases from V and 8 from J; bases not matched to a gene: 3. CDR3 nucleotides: TGCGCCAGCAGACCGGGACAGGGGGATGAGCAGTTCTTC. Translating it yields CASRPGQGDEQFF.

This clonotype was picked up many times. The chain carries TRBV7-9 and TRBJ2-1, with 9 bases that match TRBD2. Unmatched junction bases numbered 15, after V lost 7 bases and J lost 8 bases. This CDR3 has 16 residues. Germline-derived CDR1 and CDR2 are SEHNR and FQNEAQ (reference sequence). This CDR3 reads CASIKWVAGDKDEQFF. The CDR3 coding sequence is TGTGCCAGCATCAAGTGGGTAGCGGGAGATAAGGATGAGCAGTTCTTC.

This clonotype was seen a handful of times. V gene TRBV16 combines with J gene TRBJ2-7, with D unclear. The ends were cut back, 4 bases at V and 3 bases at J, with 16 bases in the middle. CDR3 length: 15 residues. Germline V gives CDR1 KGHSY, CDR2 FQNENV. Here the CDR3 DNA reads TGTGCCAGCAGCCCTGGATACAGCAGACACTACGAGCAGTACGTC. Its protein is CASSPGYSRHYEQYV.

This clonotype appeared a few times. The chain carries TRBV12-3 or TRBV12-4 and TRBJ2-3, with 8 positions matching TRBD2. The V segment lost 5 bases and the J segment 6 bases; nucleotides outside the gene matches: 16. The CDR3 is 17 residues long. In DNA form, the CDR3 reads TGTGCCAGCAGTCCCGGGACTACGGGAGGGCCCGGGGATACGCAGTATTTT. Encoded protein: CASSPGTTGGPGDTQYF.

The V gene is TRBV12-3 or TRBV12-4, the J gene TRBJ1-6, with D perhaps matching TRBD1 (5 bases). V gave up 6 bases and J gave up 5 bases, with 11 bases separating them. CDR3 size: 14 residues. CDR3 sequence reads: CASSSLGDNSPLHF. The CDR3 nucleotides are TGTGCCAGCAGCTCCCTGGGGGATAATTCACCCCTCCACTTT.

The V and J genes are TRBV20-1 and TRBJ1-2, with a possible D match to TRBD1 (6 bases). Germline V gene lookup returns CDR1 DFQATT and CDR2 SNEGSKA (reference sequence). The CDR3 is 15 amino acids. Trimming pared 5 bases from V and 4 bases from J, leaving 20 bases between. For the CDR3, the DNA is TGCAGTGCTCACACCTACTCCAGGGGAATCTATGGCTACACCTTC. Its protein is CSAHTYSRGIYGYTF.

The CDR3: CASSHRGTSNSPLHF. The CDR3 bases are TGTGCCAGCAGCCACCGGGGTACAAGTAATTCACCCCTCCACTTT. The chain employs TRBV3-1 and TRBJ1-6; D unresolved. V lost 3 bases, J lost 6 bases, and 12 bases lay in between. The CDR3 contains 15 residues. Germline CDR1 and CDR2: LGHDT and YNNKEL (reference sequence).